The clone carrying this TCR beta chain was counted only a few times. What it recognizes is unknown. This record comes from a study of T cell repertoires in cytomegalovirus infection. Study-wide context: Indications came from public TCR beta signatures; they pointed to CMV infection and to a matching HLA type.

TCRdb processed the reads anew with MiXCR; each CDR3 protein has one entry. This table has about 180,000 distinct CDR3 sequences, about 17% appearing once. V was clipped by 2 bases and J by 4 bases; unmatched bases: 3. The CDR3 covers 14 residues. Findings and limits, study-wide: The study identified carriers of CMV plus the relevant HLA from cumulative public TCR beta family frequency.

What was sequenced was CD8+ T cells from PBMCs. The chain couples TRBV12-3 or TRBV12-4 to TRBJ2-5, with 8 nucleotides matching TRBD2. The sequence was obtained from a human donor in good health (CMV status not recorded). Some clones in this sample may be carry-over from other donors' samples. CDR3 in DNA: TGTGCCAGCAGTTTACGCCGGGAGGGAGAGACCCAGTACTTC. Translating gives CASSLRREGETQYF.